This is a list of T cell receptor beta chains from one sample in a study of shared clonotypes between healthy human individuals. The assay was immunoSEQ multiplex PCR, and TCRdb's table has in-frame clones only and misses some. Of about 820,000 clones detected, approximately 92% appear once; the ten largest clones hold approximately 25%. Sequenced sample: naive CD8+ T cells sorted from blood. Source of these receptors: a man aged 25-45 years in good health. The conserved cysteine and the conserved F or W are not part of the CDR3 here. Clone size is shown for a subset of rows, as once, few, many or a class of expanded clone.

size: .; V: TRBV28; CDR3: ASSFLLAGGSSSYEQY
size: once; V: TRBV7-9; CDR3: ASSYASRGHNEQF
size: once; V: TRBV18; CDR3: ASSQPGQGFYEQY
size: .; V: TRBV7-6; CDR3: ASSLVDRSFEQY
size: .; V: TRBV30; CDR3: AWIPKGTGGHEQY
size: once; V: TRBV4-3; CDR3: ASSQTGTNTIDEQF
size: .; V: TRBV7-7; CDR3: ASSLSREDRNEQF
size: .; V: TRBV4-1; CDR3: ASSSPSGLAGDEQY
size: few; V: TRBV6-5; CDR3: ASSLSWNTEAF
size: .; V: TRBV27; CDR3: ASSLSRVMNTEAF
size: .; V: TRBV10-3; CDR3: AISNRGRVGQPQH
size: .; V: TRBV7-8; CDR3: ASSRLVIADEQY
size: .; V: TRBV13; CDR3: ASSLGLRDRDSPETQY
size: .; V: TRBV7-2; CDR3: ASSLTIGAGNTIY
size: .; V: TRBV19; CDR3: ASSILGTSDETF
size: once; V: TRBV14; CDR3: ASSQAVDRQNYEQY
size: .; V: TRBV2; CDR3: ASSEETGELDEQF
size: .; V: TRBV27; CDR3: ASSPLIAGGYYEQY
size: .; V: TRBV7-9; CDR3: ASSPVTPADTQY
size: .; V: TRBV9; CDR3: ASSPFDRESNYGYT
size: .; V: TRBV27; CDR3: ASSELAGDRELF
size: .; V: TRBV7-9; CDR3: ASSSQGARNEKLF